This T cell receptor (beta chain) emerged from a study of T cells after yellow fever vaccination. Study context: Some fractions had low cell numbers, and these were prepared with SMART-Seq v4 Ultra Low Input.

Worth noting for this clonotype: The antigen remains undetermined.

The TCR cDNA carried a universal primer site and UMIs from 5'RACE template switching. TCRdb recomputed calls from the 5' RACE reads with MiXCR, one row per CDR3 protein. The sample lists 510,000 or so distinct CDR3 sequences, roughly a fifth seen once, with more than 13% in the top ten. Study-wide results and caveats: Relatively few clonotypes were ones that appeared in both CD4 and CD8 compartments. The secondary response peaked faster, at day 5 versus 15, but was weaker.

The CDR3 length is 18 residues. CDR1 and CDR2 from the germline V gene are SGHTA and FQGNSA. V lost 0 bases, J lost 1 base, and 18 bases lay in between. The rearrangement uses TRBV7-2 and TRBJ1-1; D is possibly TRBD1 (6 bases). The clonotype comes from a man under 40 who received the YFV17D yellow fever vaccine. This sample comprised PBMCs, obtained 15 days after the yellow fever booster vaccination. The CDR3 DNA reads as TGTGCCAGCAGCTTAGCCTATCGGGGGGGGCAGCCGAACACTGAAGCTTTCTTT. Its protein is CASSLAYRGGQPNTEAFF.